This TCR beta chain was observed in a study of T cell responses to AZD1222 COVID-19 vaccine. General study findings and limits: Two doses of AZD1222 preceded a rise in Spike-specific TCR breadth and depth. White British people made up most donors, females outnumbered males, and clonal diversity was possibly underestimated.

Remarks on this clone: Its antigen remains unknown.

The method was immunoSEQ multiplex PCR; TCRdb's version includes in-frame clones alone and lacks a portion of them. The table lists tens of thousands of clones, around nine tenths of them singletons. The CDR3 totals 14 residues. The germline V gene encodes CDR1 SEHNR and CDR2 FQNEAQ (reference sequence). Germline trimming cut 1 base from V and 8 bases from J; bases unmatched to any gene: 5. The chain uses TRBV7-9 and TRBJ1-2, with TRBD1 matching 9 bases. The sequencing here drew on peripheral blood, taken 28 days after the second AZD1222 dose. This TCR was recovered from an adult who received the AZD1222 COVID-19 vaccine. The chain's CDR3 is CASSLDQDRGGYTF. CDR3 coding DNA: TGTGCCAGCAGCTTAGACCAGGACAGGGGCGGCTACACCTTC.